The rows below give T cell receptor beta chains drawn from one sample of a study of cytomegalovirus exposure and HLA in healthy donors. Sequencing was performed with immunoSEQ multiplex PCR; in TCRdb, only in-frame clones are kept and a portion is missing. The table shows around 190,000 clones, with 78% occurring only once. The source material was PBMCs. The origin of the receptors is a woman under 40 in good health and CMV-seropositive. CDR3s include the opening cysteine and the closing phenylalanine or tryptophan. D genes are given only for firm matches. Clone size, where shown, is once, few, many, or a class for clones that have expanded.

NA,once,TRBJ2-7,TRBV6-1,CASSGVGEYEQYF,TGTGCCAGCAGTGGGGTCGGGGAATACGAGCAGTACTTC
TRBD2,NA,TRBJ2-7,TRBV11-3,CASSLFGLAGGEQYF,TGTGCCAGCAGCTTATTTGGGCTAGCGGGTGGCGAGCAGTACTTC
TRBD1,few,TRBJ1-5,TRBV7-9,CSSSLGVGRGRGQPQHF,TGTTCCAGCAGCTTAGGAGTTGGCAGGGGGAGAGGACAGCCCCAGCATTTT
TRBD2,once,TRBJ2-3,TRBV2,CASSELAGGLDTQYF,TGTGCCAGCAGTGAGCTAGCGGGGGGTTTAGATACGCAGTATTTT
TRBD1,NA,TRBJ1-4,TRBV4-2,CASSQDLSGGEKLFF,TGTGCCAGCAGCCAAGATCTCTCAGGGGGTGAAAAACTGTTTTTT
NA,once,TRBJ1-6,TRBV4-3,CASSQDDYRGYYNSPLHF,TGCGCCAGCAGCCAAGATGATTATAGGGGATACTATAATTCACCCCTCCACTTT
TRBD1,few,TRBJ2-7,TRBV15,CATSKDPLGTGTDEQYF,TGTGCCACCAGCAAGGATCCCCTCGGGACAGGGACCGACGAGCAGTACTTC
TRBD1,NA,TRBJ2-7,TRBV5-6,CASSLALTGIRLSEQYF,TGTGCCAGCAGCTTGGCCCTGACAGGGATAAGACTAAGCGAGCAGTACTTC
TRBD1,NA,TRBJ2-7,TRBV7-6,CASSYRGYEQYF,TGTGCCAGCAGCTACAGGGGCTACGAGCAGTACTTC
TRBD2,NA,TRBJ2-7,TRBV2,CASSDRLAGGRPYEQYF,TGTGCCAGCAGTGATAGACTAGCGGGAGGGCGTCCCTACGAGCAGTACTTC
NA,NA,TRBJ2-7,TRBV30,CAWSVPGLAGLDYEQYF,TGTGCCTGGAGTGTTCCGGGACTGGCGGGGCTGGACTACGAGCAGTACTTC
NA,NA,TRBJ2-7,TRBV6-1,CASSESGTRYEQYF,TGTGCCAGCAGTGAATCCGGGACTCGTTACGAGCAGTACTTC
TRBD1,NA,TRBJ1-2,TRBV7-9,CASSWGQDNYGYTF,TGTGCCAGCAGCTGGGGACAGGATAACTATGGCTACACCTTC
TRBD1,NA,TRBJ2-7,TRBV29-1,CSVAGTGGNYGQYF,TGCAGCGTGGCTGGGACAGGGGGGAACTATGGACAGTACTTC
NA,NA,TRBJ1-4,TRBV28,CASSSEATNEKLFF,TGTGCCAGCAGTTCAGAGGCAACTAATGAAAAACTGTTTTTT
NA,NA,TRBJ1-4,TRBV5-6,CASSSLGTNEKLFF,TGTGCCAGCAGTTCTCTAGGAACTAATGAAAAACTGTTTTTT
TRBD2,NA,TRBJ2-3,TRBV19,CASRTSGTDTQYF,TGTGCCAGCCGGACTAGCGGCACAGATACGCAGTATTTT
TRBD1,few,TRBJ1-2,TRBV9,CASSVSFDRVNYGYTF,TGTGCCAGCAGCGTTAGTTTTGACAGGGTTAACTATGGCTACACCTTC
TRBD1,NA,TRBJ1-5,TRBV28,CASVAQGVVQPQHF,TGTGCCAGCGTTGCACAGGGGGTAGTTCAGCCCCAGCATTTT
NA,once,TRBJ2-7,TRBV5-6,CASSAPADEQYF,TGTGCCAGCAGCGCGCCAGCGGACGAGCAGTACTTC
TRBD1,NA,TRBJ1-5,TRBV2,CASGLTGVLDQPQHF,TGTGCCAGCGGTTTGACAGGGGTATTGGATCAGCCCCAGCATTTT
NA,NA,TRBJ2-7,TRBV5-1,CASSLTGNQGYEQYF,TGCGCCAGCAGCTTGACCGGAAATCAGGGTTACGAGCAGTACTTC
NA,NA,TRBJ2-3,TRBV6-4,CASSATSNADTQYF,TGTGCCAGCAGTGCTACTAGCAATGCGGATACGCAGTATTTT
TRBD1,NA,TRBJ1-5,TRBV6-5,CASRKLGTGDQPQHF,TGTGCCAGCAGAAAACTCGGGACAGGAGATCAGCCCCAGCATTTT
TRBD1,NA,TRBJ2-7,TRBV10-3,CAISESTIPGQRLSYEQYF,TGTGCCATCAGTGAGTCCACTATACCGGGACAGCGTCTCTCCTACGAGCAGTACTTC
TRBD1,NA,TRBJ1-6,TRBV5-8,CASKDRDNSPLHF,TGTGCCAGCAAAGACAGGGATAATTCACCCCTCCACTTT
NA,NA,TRBJ2-7,TRBV6-1,CASSEPFSGTLRYEQYF,TGTGCCAGCAGCGAACCTTTCTCCGGGACTCTCCGCTACGAGCAGTACTTC
TRBD2,NA,TRBJ2-7,TRBV30,CAGNRDYSYEQYF,TGTGCCGGGAACCGGGACTATTCCTACGAGCAGTACTTC
TRBD2,NA,TRBJ2-1,TRBV7-9,CASSSNLAGGRNEQFF,TGTGCCAGCAGCTCCAACCTAGCGGGGGGTAGGAATGAGCAGTTCTTC
NA,NA,TRBJ2-5,TRBV4-2,CASSQALDGGGSETQYF,TGTGCCAGCAGCCAGGCCCTTGATGGGGGCGGGAGTGAGACCCAGTACTTC
TRBD1,NA,TRBJ1-1,TRBV19,CASSSRGRTNTEAFF,TGTGCCAGTAGTAGCAGGGGGAGGACGAACACTGAAGCTTTCTTT
NA,NA,TRBJ2-5,TRBV9,CASSTGGGPETQYF,TGTGCCAGCTCTACAGGCGGGGGCCCGGAGACCCAGTACTTC
NA,NA,TRBJ1-5,TRBV5-6,CASSLAGGSNQPQHF,TGTGCCAGCAGCTTGGCCGGTGGTAGCAATCAGCCCCAGCATTTT
TRBD1,NA,TRBJ1-1,TRBV29-1,CSVAAGGNTEAFF,TGCAGCGTTGCAGCAGGGGGCAACACTGAAGCTTTCTTT
NA,NA,TRBJ1-5,TRBV6-1,CASSLSGSNQPQHF,TGTGCCAGCTCCCTATCCGGGAGCAATCAGCCCCAGCATTTT
NA,NA,TRBJ2-7,TRBV4-1,CASSQSPSYEQYF,TGCGCCAGCAGCCAAAGCCCCTCCTACGAGCAGTACTTC
NA,NA,TRBJ1-1,TRBV7-2,CASSFTRENTEAFF,TGTGCCAGCAGCTTCACCCGGGAAAACACTGAAGCTTTCTTT
TRBD1,NA,TRBJ1-2,TRBV19,CATEGTGYGYTF,TGTGCCACGGAAGGGACAGGCTATGGCTACACCTTC
NA,NA,TRBJ1-1,TRBV28,CASSLADYEAFF,TGTGCCAGCAGTTTAGCGGATTATGAAGCTTTCTTT
NA,NA,TRBJ2-1,TRBV11-3,CASSRQADLSYNEQFF,TGTGCCAGCAGCAGACAGGCGGACCTCTCCTACAATGAGCAGTTCTTC
NA,NA,TRBJ1-2,TRBV14,CASSQGQGYGYTF,TGTGCCAGCAGCCAAGGTCAGGGCTATGGCTACACCTTC
NA,NA,TRBJ2-7,TRBV30,CAWSGGGNTYSYEQYF,TGTGCCTGGAGTGGAGGGGGAAACACGTACTCCTACGAGCAGTACTTC
TRBD2,once,TRBJ2-4,TRBV4-3,CASSPGLAGDIQYF,TGCGCCAGCAGCCCCGGACTAGCAGGGGACATTCAGTACTTC
NA,NA,TRBJ2-2,TRBV5-6,CASSFGTPAGELFF,TGTGCCAGCAGCTTTGGCACACCCGCCGGGGAGCTGTTTTTT
NA,NA,TRBJ2-7,TRBV28,CASSPWRRQETYEQYF,TGTGCCAGCAGCCCTTGGCGACGACAGGAGACCTACGAGCAGTACTTC
NA,NA,TRBJ1-4,TRBV18,CASSPETAEKLFF,TGTGCCAGCTCACCAGAGACAGCTGAAAAACTGTTTTTT
NA,NA,TRBJ2-2,TRBV4-3,CASSLGTSSGATGELFF,TGCGCCAGCAGCCTGGGGACCTCTTCAGGGGCCACGGGGGAGCTGTTTTTT
NA,NA,TRBJ2-5,TRBV7-2,CASSLESQGRETQYF,TGTGCCAGCAGCTTAGAATCACAGGGGAGGGAGACCCAGTACTTC
NA,NA,TRBJ1-2,TRBV20-1,CSPETNYGYTF,TGCAGCCCAGAAACTAACTATGGCTACACCTTC
TRBD2,NA,TRBJ2-2,TRBV9,CASSVRLAGGPGELFF,TGTGCCAGCAGCGTACGACTAGCGGGAGGGCCAGGGGAGCTGTTTTTT
TRBD1,NA,TRBJ1-1,TRBV30,CAWSMTGPMVVNTEAFF,TGTGCCTGGAGTATGACAGGGCCTATGGTTGTTAACACTGAAGCTTTCTTT
NA,NA,TRBJ2-5,TRBV2,CASSDPGELGETQYF,TGTGCCAGCAGTGATCCCGGAGAACTAGGGGAGACCCAGTACTTC
NA,NA,TRBJ1-6,TRBV7-2,CASSLKQGGWTPLHF,TGTGCCAGCAGCTTAAAACAGGGAGGGTGGACACCCCTCCACTTT
TRBD2,NA,TRBJ2-1,TRBV28,CASRVSGSNEQFF,TGTGCCAGCAGGGTTAGCGGGAGTAATGAGCAGTTCTTC
TRBD2,NA,TRBJ2-3,TRBV27,CASSGTSGGLTDTQYF,TGTGCCAGCAGCGGGACTAGCGGGGGACTCACAGATACGCAGTATTTT
NA,few,TRBJ2-1,TRBV9,CASSATLGYNEQFF,TGTGCCAGCAGCGCGACTCTTGGCTACAATGAGCAGTTCTTC
NA,NA,TRBJ2-3,TRBV27,CASSLDYRGTDTQYF,TGTGCCAGCAGTTTAGACTACCGAGGCACAGATACGCAGTATTTT